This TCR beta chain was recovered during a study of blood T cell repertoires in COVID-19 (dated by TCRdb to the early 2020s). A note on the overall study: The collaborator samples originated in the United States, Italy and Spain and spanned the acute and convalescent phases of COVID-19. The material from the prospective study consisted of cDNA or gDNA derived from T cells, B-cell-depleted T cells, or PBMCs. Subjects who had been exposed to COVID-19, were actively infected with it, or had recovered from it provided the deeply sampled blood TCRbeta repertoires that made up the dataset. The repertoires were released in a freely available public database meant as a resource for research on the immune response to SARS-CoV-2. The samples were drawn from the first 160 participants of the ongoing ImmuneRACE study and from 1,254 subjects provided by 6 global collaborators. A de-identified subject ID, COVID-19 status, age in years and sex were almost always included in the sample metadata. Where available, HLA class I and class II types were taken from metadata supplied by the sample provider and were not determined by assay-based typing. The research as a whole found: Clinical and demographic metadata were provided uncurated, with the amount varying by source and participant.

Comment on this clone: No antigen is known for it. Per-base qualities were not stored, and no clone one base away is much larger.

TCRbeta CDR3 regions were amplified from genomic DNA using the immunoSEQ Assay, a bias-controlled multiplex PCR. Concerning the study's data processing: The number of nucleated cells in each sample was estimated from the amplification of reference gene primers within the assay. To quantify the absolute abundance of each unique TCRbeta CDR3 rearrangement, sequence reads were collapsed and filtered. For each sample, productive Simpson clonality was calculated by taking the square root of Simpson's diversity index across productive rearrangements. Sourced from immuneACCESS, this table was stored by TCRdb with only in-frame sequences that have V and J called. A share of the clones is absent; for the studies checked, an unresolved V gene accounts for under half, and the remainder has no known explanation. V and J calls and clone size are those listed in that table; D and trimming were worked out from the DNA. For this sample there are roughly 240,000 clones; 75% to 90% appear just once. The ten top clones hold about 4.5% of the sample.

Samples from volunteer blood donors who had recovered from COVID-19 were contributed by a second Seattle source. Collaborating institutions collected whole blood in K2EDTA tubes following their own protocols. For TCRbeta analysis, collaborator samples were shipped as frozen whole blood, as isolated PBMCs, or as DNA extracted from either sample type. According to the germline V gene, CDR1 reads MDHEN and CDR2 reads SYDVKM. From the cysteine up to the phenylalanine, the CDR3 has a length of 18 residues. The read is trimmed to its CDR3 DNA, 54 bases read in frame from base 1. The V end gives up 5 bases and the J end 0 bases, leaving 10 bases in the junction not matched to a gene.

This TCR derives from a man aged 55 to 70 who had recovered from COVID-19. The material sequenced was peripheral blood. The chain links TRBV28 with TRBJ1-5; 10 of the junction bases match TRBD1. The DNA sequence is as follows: TGTGCCAGCAGTACAGGGACAGGGGCTAGACCTAGCAATCAGCCCCAGCATTTT. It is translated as CASSTGTGARPSNQPQHF. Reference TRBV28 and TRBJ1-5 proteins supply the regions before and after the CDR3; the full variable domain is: DVKVTQSSRYLVKRTGEKVFLECVQDMDHENMFWYRQDPGLGLRLIYFSYDVKMKEKGDIPEGYSVSREKKERFSLILESASTNQTSMYLCASSTGTGARPSNQPQHFGDGTRLSIL.